Below, 6 T cell receptor beta chains from the same sample are listed, as sequenced in a study of blood T cell repertoires in COVID-19. Method: immunoSEQ multiplex PCR; TCRdb's copy keeps in-frame clones and lacks some. The sample lists 250,000 to 350,000 clones, approximately 89% occurring once. What was sequenced was PBMCs or T cells enriched from blood (not recorded which). These receptors all come from a woman between 45 and 65 years old who had been exposed to COVID-19.

The rearrangement uses TRBV7-2 and TRBJ2-7; 8 nucleotides agree with TRBD1. Germline V gene lookup returns CDR1 SGHTA and CDR2 FQGNSA. The CDR3 is 16 residues long. V shed 5 bases, J shed 2 bases, and the junction held 11 bases outside the gene matches. CDR3 sequence: CASSTQTGVGAYEQYF. The CDR3 DNA follows: TGTGCCAGCAGCACCCAGACAGGGGTAGGGGCCTACGAGCAGTACTTC.

The chain employs TRBV30 and TRBJ2-1; TRBD1 matches at 7 bases. V shed 2 bases, J shed 7 bases, and the junction held 5 bases outside the gene matches. CDR1 is GTSNPN and CDR2 is SVGIG in the germline V gene (reference sequence). This CDR3 comprises 13 residues. This CDR3 reads CAWSSDRVNEQFF. In DNA form, the CDR3 reads TGTGCCTGGAGTTCCGACAGGGTGAATGAGCAGTTCTTC.

This chain connects TRBV5-4 to TRBJ2-3; D is undetermined. The CDR3 is made up of 12 amino acids. Trimming took 3 bases from V and 6 from J, leaving 8 bases between them. The V gene's germline CDR1 is SGHNT and CDR2 YYREEE (reference sequence). CDR3 DNA sequence: TGTGCCAGCAGCTCCCTGCGGGATACGCAGTATTTT. It encodes CASSSLRDTQYF.

The chain uses TRBV27 and TRBJ2-7, with TRBD2 matching over 9 bases. After removal of 7 bases from V and 3 bases from J, the junction contained 13 bases not matched to a gene. The CDR3 has 16 amino acids. Germline CDR1 and CDR2: MNHEY and SMNVEV (reference sequence). The CDR3 coding sequence is TGTGCCAGCACCCCAGGCGGGCTAGCGGGGAACTACGAGCAGTACTTC. Its translation: CASTPGGLAGNYEQYF.

The rearrangement uses TRBV30 and TRBJ1-6, with D unresolved. CDR3 length: 15 residues. Trimming cost V 4 bases and J 0 bases, with 10 bases left between them. Per the germline V gene, CDR1 is GTSNPN and CDR2 is SVGIG (reference sequence). The CDR3 nucleotides are TGTGCCTGGACCCGTACGAGCTCCTATAATTCACCCCTCCACTTT. Its translation: CAWTRTSSYNSPLHF.

The genes are TRBV7-9 and TRBJ1-1; the D gene is possibly TRBD1 (5 bases). This CDR3 is built from 14 residues. Looked up from germline, CDR1 is SEHNR and CDR2 is FQNEAQ (reference sequence). Trimming pared 2 bases from V and 4 bases from J, leaving 11 bases between. This CDR3 is CASSLSTRATEAFF. The CDR3, as DNA: TGTGCCAGCAGCTTATCCACCAGGGCCACTGAAGCTTTCTTT.